This TCR beta chain was recorded in a study of shared clonotypes between healthy human individuals. Each PCR replicate from the sorted subsets contained about 180 ng DNA, which is tens of thousands of T cell genomes. Using immunoSEQ multiplex PCR, the repertoire was profiled, and TCRdb retains in-frame clones only, with some absent. The sample consists of some 1.4 million clones, roughly 96% of them appearing once. V was pared by 2 bases and J by 2 bases, with 15 bases between. The CDR3 runs 16 residues. Germline values: CDR1 KGHSH, CDR2 LQKENI. The rearrangement joins TRBV18 to TRBJ2-5, with D perhaps matching TRBD2 (5 bases). The sample taken for sequencing was naive CD4+ T cells sorted from blood. Subset here: CD45RA+ positively selected. The sequence came from a man younger than 40 in good health. The CDR3 DNA reads TGTGCCAGCTCACCAACCGTCGGGGTATCGCAAGAGACCCAGTACTTC. Protein: CASSPTVGVSQETQYF.